Listed below are T cell receptor beta chains from one sample, sequenced in a study of T cells of healthy individuals. MiXCR, applied by TCRdb to the 5' RACE reads, yields one record per CDR3 protein. The repertoire holds 65,000 to 90,000 distinct CDR3 sequences, with approximately 4.8% as singletons. All receptors derive from a female donor in good health. Each CDR3 is given with its conserved first and last residue. A D gene is named only where the DNA matches it firmly. A clone size is listed for some rows: how often the clone was seen (once, few, many), or a class if it is expanded.

J gene,D gene,V gene,clone size,CDR3 protein,CDR3 DNA
TRBJ1-1,TRBD1,TRBV20-1,-,CSAQGDLRVTEAFF,TGCAGTGCACAGGGGGACCTGAGGGTCACTGAAGCTTTCTTT
TRBJ2-1,TRBD2,TRBV6-2/TRBV6-3,many,CASSSPLAGNNEQFF,TGTGCCAGCAGCTCTCCTCTAGCGGGGAACAATGAGCAGTTCTTC
TRBJ1-6,-,TRBV4-2,many,CASSQDPGSNSPLHF,TGTGCCAGCAGCCAAGATCCCGGATCTAATTCACCCCTCCACTTT
TRBJ2-7,-,TRBV11-2,many,CASSLANRGSYEQYF,TGTGCCAGCAGCTTAGCTAACCGGGGTAGCTACGAGCAGTACTTC
TRBJ2-5,TRBD1,TRBV19,-,CASSSSGGQETQYF,TGTGCCAGTAGTTCCTCAGGGGGCCAAGAGACCCAGTACTTC
TRBJ2-1,TRBD2,TRBV30,-,CACGLAAYNEQFF,TGTGCCTGCGGACTAGCGGCCTACAATGAGCAGTTCTTC
TRBJ2-7,TRBD2,TRBV6-5,-,CASSPSGRSYEQYF,TGTGCCAGCAGTCCTAGCGGGAGGTCCTACGAGCAGTACTTC
TRBJ1-1,-,TRBV28,many,CASSLLTEAFF,TGTGCCAGCAGTTTGCTCACTGAAGCTTTCTTT
TRBJ2-7,TRBD2,TRBV27,-,CASRDSGSLGQQYF,TGTGCCAGCCGAGACAGCGGGAGCCTTGGTCAGCAGTACTTC
TRBJ2-7,-,TRBV28,many,CASGWGYEQYF,TGTGCCAGCGGATGGGGCTACGAGCAGTACTTC
TRBJ1-1,-,TRBV6-2/TRBV6-3,-,CASSQTDVRAFF,TGTGCCAGCAGTCAGACTGACGTGCGAGCTTTCTTT
TRBJ2-6,-,TRBV19,-,CASKAGKHSGANVLTF,TGTGCCAGTAAAGCAGGAAAACACTCTGGGGCCAACGTCCTGACTTTC
TRBJ1-4,TRBD1,TRBV4-3,few,CASSLSSWTGGTEKLFF,TGCGCCAGCAGCCTCTCATCGTGGACAGGAGGGACTGAAAAACTGTTTTTT
TRBJ1-2,-,TRBV5-4,many,CASSPPSMGGKGGYTF,TGTGCCAGCAGCCCCCCCTCGATGGGGGGCAAGGGCGGCTACACCTTC
TRBJ2-3,-,TRBV20-1,many,CSQARTSSTDTQYF,TGCAGTCAAGCCCGGACCTCTAGCACAGATACGCAGTATTTT
TRBJ1-2,-,TRBV20-1,few,CSARAPTGNYGYTF,TGCAGTGCTAGGGCCCCTACGGGGAACTATGGCTACACCTTC
TRBJ2-3,-,TRBV28,many,CASSPLRHRGTGYF,TGTGCCAGCAGCCCTCTACGACATCGGGGCACAGGGTATTTT
TRBJ2-3,TRBD2,TRBV6-1,few,CASRVTSGSPGTQYF,TGTGCCAGCAGGGTCACTAGCGGGAGTCCTGGTACGCAGTATTTT
TRBJ2-5,TRBD1,TRBV20-1,few,CSGLTGDQETQYF,TGCAGTGGGTTGACAGGGGACCAAGAGACCCAGTACTTC
TRBJ1-3,-,TRBV7-2,many,CASSSSRGFSGNTIYF,TGTGCCAGCAGCTCTAGCCGGGGGTTCTCTGGAAACACCATATATTTT
TRBJ2-2,-,TRBV6-5,many,CASSLSLNTGELFF,TGTGCCAGCAGCCTAAGTCTGAACACCGGGGAGCTGTTTTTT
TRBJ2-2,-,TRBV7-9,many,CASSPYPWTGELFF,TGTGCCAGCAGCCCTTACCCTTGGACCGGGGAGCTGTTTTTT
TRBJ2-5,-,TRBV7-2,many,CASSQRPLGRAFQETQYF,TGTGCCAGCAGCCAACGCCCTTTGGGCAGGGCATTCCAAGAGACCCAGTACTTC
TRBJ2-1,-,TRBV6-5,-,CASRVGRDNRYNEQFF,TGTGCCAGCAGGGTGGGGCGGGATAACCGTTACAATGAGCAGTTCTTC
TRBJ2-1,TRBD1,TRBV29-1,few,CSVEDLVDRGGNEQFF,TGCAGCGTTGAAGATCTCGTCGACAGGGGTGGCAATGAGCAGTTCTTC
TRBJ2-7,-,TRBV6-2/TRBV6-3,many,CASSYGTLTVEQYF,TGTGCCAGCAGTTACGGGACTCTCACCGTGGAGCAGTACTTC